This T cell receptor beta chain is from a study of blood T cells in healthy people across ages. Sample-barcoded 5' priming and a J-beta primer mix drove a second PCR of about 7 to 11 cycles. TCRdb re-called the 5' RACE reads through MiXCR, storing one row per CDR3 protein. The sample records 800,000 to 1,300,000 distinct CDR3 sequences, less than 25% being singletons. Germline V gene sequence: CDR1 SQVTM, CDR2 ANQGSEA. This CDR3 is 13 amino acids long. Samples each had at least 5 micrograms of total RNA extracted. This clonotype was picked up a small number of times. The same sample was also used in a study of T cells of mothers and their children. That report notes: None of the identified T cell clones proved to be persistent microchimeric clones.

This chain joins TRBV29-1 and TRBJ2-1, with TRBD1 identical over 9 bases. The J call may be wrong; the DNA end is better matched by TRBJ2-7. The specimen sequenced was blood. The clonotype comes from a girl aged 2 to 10 in good health. The CDR3: CSAGGQGPYEQYF. For the CDR3, the DNA is TGCAGCGCGGGGGGACAGGGCCCCTACGAGCAGTACTTC.